This T cell receptor (beta chain) stems from a study of control samples from healthy donors and cancer patients. The protocol was immunoSEQ multiplex PCR, while the TCRdb copy is restricted to in-frame clones and leaves out a portion. Here the sample spans tens of thousands of clones, around nine tenths being singletons. This CDR3 is 12 amino acids long. The germline V and J ends were trimmed by 5 bases and 6 bases, with 11 bases remaining between them. Per the germline V gene, CDR1 is SGHAT and CDR2 is FQDESV (reference sequence). The rearrangement links TRBV11-1 to TRBJ2-7, with D possibly matching TRBD1 (6 bases). Sequenced: blood. The TCR sequence derives from a man over 45 in good health. CDR3 nucleotide sequence: TGTGCCAGCAGCAAAAACAGGGTCGAGCAGTACTTC. Its translation is CASSKNRVEQYF. Combining the CDR3 with reference TRBV11-1 and TRBJ2-7 gives the whole variable domain EAEVAQSPRYKITEKSQAVAFWCDPISGHATLYWYRQILGQGPELLVQFQDESVVDDSQLPKDRFSAERLKGVDSTLKIQPAELGDSAMYLCASSKNRVEQYFGPGTRLTVT.